This T cell receptor beta chain appears in the sequencing data of a study of CD8 T cells in Susac syndrome. Germline loops: CDR1 SEHNR, CDR2 FQNEAQ (reference sequence). CDR3 length: 14 residues. V gave up 4 bases and J gave up 3 bases; unmatched junction bases: 5. RNA, at about 0.5 to 1 ug, was reverse transcribed with random hexamers. TCRdb passed the immunoSEQ multiplex PCR reads through MiXCR, listing each CDR3 protein once. Altogether about 130,000 distinct CDR3 sequences are present, around 94% being singletons, with the ten largest covering around 0.21%. The TCR sequence derives from a human donor with Susac syndrome. The chain recombines TRBV7-9 with TRBJ2-7; TRBD1 matches at 8 bases. The sequencing input was CD8+ T cells from PBMCs. In DNA form, the CDR3 reads TGTGCCAGCAGCTCCTGGACAGGGAGCTACGAGCAGTACTTC. As protein: CASSSWTGSYEQYF.